This T cell receptor (beta chain) comes out of a study of synovial regulatory T cells in juvenile arthritis. Here immunoSEQ multiplex PCR was the method, and the copy in TCRdb shows in-frame clones only, minus some. This specimen shows 9,500 to 10,000 clones; the ten leading clones hold over 0.75%. Donors were approximately ten juvenile idiopathic arthritis patients with active disease. Study-wide results and limits: iaTreg cells shared more CDR3 sequences with synovial Tregs than other blood Tregs did.

As concerns this clone: What it binds is unknown.

The CDR3 is 17 amino acids. The DNA is not on file. Germline V gives CDR1 SGHTS, CDR2 YDEGEE. The sequenced sample was Treg cells from blood. Described subset: remaining (HLA-DR-negative) circulating blood Treg cells. The chain combines TRBV5-8 with TRBJ1-6; the TCRdb D gene call, TRBD1, has no DNA to confirm it. This TCR derives from a donor under 30 with juvenile idiopathic arthritis. CDR3 amino acids: CASSSGPGQGLNSPLHF.